Below are 17 T cell receptor beta chains sequenced from a single sample in a study of T-cell reconstitution after alpha-beta-depleted transplantation in children. Unique molecular identifiers were incorporated during preparation of the TCRbeta library. TCRdb fed the PCR reads into MiXCR, producing one record per CDR3 protein. The profile shows just under 550,000 distinct CDR3 sequences, about 18% of them singletons. Sample: PBMCs from the stem cell graft donor, taken from the stem cell graft. These receptors were taken from a human donor who donated a stem cell graft to a child with acute lymphoblastic leukemia.

This clonotype was picked up a small number of times. CDR3 in amino acids: CASKGEIPLGANVLTF. The CDR3 DNA reads TGTGCCAGCAAGGGAGAGATTCCTCTAGGGGCCAACGTCCTGACTTTC. This sequence joins TRBV7-9 and TRBJ2-6; perhaps TRBD2 as D (5 bases). Between the trimmed V and J ends, which lost 7 bases and 4 bases, there was a span of 17 bases. The CDR3 has 16 amino acids. Germline CDR1 reads SEHNR; CDR2 reads FQNEAQ (reference sequence).

This clonotype was seen a few times. An end of the junction does not agree with germline; a read error may underlie this. The chain couples TRBV2 to TRBJ1-3; D uncertain. CDR3 length: 15 amino acids. Germline V gene data show CDR1 as SNHLY and CDR2 as FYNNEI. CDR3 amino acids: CASSEGQIAGNTIYF. The CDR3 DNA sequence: TGTGCCAGCAGCGAAGGGCAAATAGCGGGAAACACCATATATTTT.

There are a few counts of this clonotype. The chain joins TRBV27 to TRBJ1-5; D is perhaps TRBD1 (6 bases). CDR3 size: 14 residues. With 6 bases removed from V and 10 bases from J, the gap between germline ends came to 19 bases. Germline CDR1 and CDR2: MNHEY and SMNVEV (reference sequence). CDR3 loop: CASSPPRGRGPQHF. DNA for the CDR3: TGTGCCAGCAGCCCCCCACGGGGGCGGGGACCCCAGCATTTT.

The gene calls are TRBV7-9 and TRBJ2-3; 10 nucleotides agree with TRBD2. Germline trimming cut 5 bases from V and 1 base from J; bases unmatched to any gene: 6. The CDR3 covers 16 residues. The germline V gene encodes CDR1 SEHNR and CDR2 FQNEAQ (reference sequence). The CDR3 protein is CASSNGLAAGTDTQYF. As DNA, the CDR3 is TGTGCCAGCAGCAACGGACTAGCGGCCGGCACAGATACGCAGTATTTT.

This chain uses TRBV20-1 with TRBJ2-1; TRBD2 is a possible D gene (5 bases). Trimming cost V 5 bases and J 8 bases, with 16 bases left between them. CDR3 length equals 13 residues. From germline, CDR1 is DFQATT and CDR2 SNEGSKA (reference sequence). CDR3 in amino acids: CSAPEGLADEQFF. The CDR3 DNA reads TGCAGTGCTCCAGAGGGCCTAGCCGATGAGCAGTTCTTC.

This chain connects TRBV18 to TRBJ1-2; the match to TRBD1 covers 7 bases. CDR1 is KGHSH, CDR2 LQKENI, per germline. CDR3 length equals 16 residues. After removal of 3 bases from V and 0 bases from J, the junction contained 7 bases not matched to a gene. The CDR3 region has the DNA TGTGCCAGCTCACCTAATACCGGACAGGCTAACTATGGCTACACCTTC. Protein: CASSPNTGQANYGYTF.

In this sample, this clonotype turned up a few times. The chain is built from TRBV29-1 and TRBJ1-1, with D hard to call. The germline V gene has CDR1 SQVTM and CDR2 ANQGSEA. Between the trimmed V and J ends, which lost 2 bases and 3 bases, there was a span of 16 bases. CDR3 length equals 15 residues. The CDR3 nucleotides are TGCAGCGTTGAACGGGTGCGGGAATTGGACACTGAAGCTTTCTTT. Translation: CSVERVRELDTEAFF.

This clonotype was detected only a few times. The chain has TRBV3-1 and TRBJ2-7, with 12 bases fitting TRBD2. J was trimmed by 4 bases and V by 4 bases; bases with no gene match: 14. The CDR3 extends over 18 amino acids. CDR1 is LGHDT and CDR2 is YNNKEL in the germline V gene (reference sequence). CDR3 sequence (DNA): TGTGCCAGCAGCCCCCGGACTAGCGGGACAGGGGACCTATACGAGCAGTACTTC. This gives the protein CASSPRTSGTGDLYEQYF.

This sequence joins TRBV6-2 or TRBV6-3 and TRBJ2-7; maybe TRBD2 (5 bases). Germline-derived CDR1 and CDR2 are MNHEY and SVGEGT. The CDR3 is made up of 14 amino acids. Trimming stripped 7 bases from V and 2 bases from J, with 15 bases between. CDR3 protein: CASTGIGSAYEQYF. DNA for the CDR3: TGTGCCAGCACGGGGATAGGGAGTGCCTACGAGCAGTACTTC.

The rearrangement joins TRBV20-1 to TRBJ1-1; maybe TRBD1 (5 bases). CDR3 length: 14 residues. Germline V lookup: CDR1 DFQATT, CDR2 SNEGSKA (reference sequence). The CDR3 sequence: CRGVSRGGNTEAFF. The CDR3 DNA reads TGCAGGGGGGTTTCGAGGGGAGGGAACACTGAAGCTTTCTTT.

The chain links TRBV23-1 to TRBJ2-1, with D possibly TRBD2 on 5 matching bases. TRBV23-1 is sorted into the ORF group, with uncertain function. The CDR3 sequence is 15 residues long. Trimming removed 4 bases at V and 5 bases at J, with 15 bases between. DNA of the CDR3: TGCGCCAGCAGTCGCAAAGCGGTTCGGGACAATGAGCAGTTCTTC. This encodes CASSRKAVRDNEQFF.

As DNA, the CDR3 is TGCAGTTGGGGGACGGCTACGGGGTACTTC. This sequence encodes CSWGTATGYF. This chain joins TRBV20-1 and TRBJ2-5; D tentatively reads TRBD1 or TRBD2 (5 bases each). V was shortened by 8 bases and J by 13 bases, with 17 bases between the two germline ends. Germline lookup yields CDR1 DFQATT and CDR2 SNEGSKA (reference sequence). There are 10 residues in the CDR3.

This clonotype came up a few times. The rearrangement joins TRBV12-3 or TRBV12-4 to TRBJ1-5; D perhaps matches TRBD1 (5 bases). The CDR3 sequence is 13 residues long. Trimming left V 8 bases short and J 6 bases short, with 14 bases between. Here the CDR3 DNA reads TGTGCCAGCTTAAGGGGTTTGGGTCAGCCCCAGCATTTT. It is translated as CASLRGLGQPQHF.

V usage is TRBV6-1 and J usage is TRBJ2-7; the match to TRBD1 covers 9 bases. Trimming took 5 bases from V and 7 from J; bases not matched to a gene: 6. The germline gives CDR1 MNHNS, CDR2 SASEGT. The CDR3 extends over 13 amino acids. The CDR3 bases are TGTGCCAGCAGTAGGACAGGGGATCGGGAGCAGTACTTC. Protein sequence: CASSRTGDREQYF.

The chain uses TRBV7-9 and TRBJ1-4, with D perhaps TRBD1 (6 bases). V dropped 6 bases and J dropped 4 bases, with 21 bases sitting between them. This CDR3 comprises 17 residues. The germline V gene has CDR1 SEHNR and CDR2 FQNEAQ (reference sequence). The CDR3 reads CASSSQTGATFNEKLFF. The CDR3 bases are TGTGCCAGCAGTTCACAGACAGGCGCGACGTTTAATGAAAAACTGTTTTTT.

The sample holds a few counts of this clonotype. This chain links TRBV12-3 or TRBV12-4 with TRBJ2-5, with D perhaps TRBD2 (5 bases). This CDR3 comprises 14 residues. Trimming removed 6 bases from V and 9 bases from J, with 20 bases in between. CDR3 nucleotide sequence: TGTGCCAGCAGCCTAATCGTTCAGGAAGCGGCCCAGTACTTC. As protein: CASSLIVQEAAQYF.

The chain couples TRBV6-6 to TRBJ1-6; the D gene is possibly TRBD1 (5 bases). In germline, CDR1 is MNHNY, CDR2 SVGAGI (reference sequence). The CDR3 is 13 residues long. V was shortened by 2 bases and J by 7 bases, with 6 bases between the two germline ends. CDR3 residues: CASSYAGNSPLHF. In DNA, the CDR3 is TGTGCCAGCAGTTACGCAGGGAATTCACCCCTCCACTTT.